This T cell receptor beta chain was retrieved from a study of blood T cell repertoires in COVID-19. On the study more broadly: There were acute and convalescent COVID-19 samples, and they came from the United States, Italy and Spain. T cells, B-cell-depleted T cells, or PBMCs supplied cDNA or gDNA.

V shed 5 bases, J shed 4 bases, and the junction held 11 bases outside the gene matches. The CDR3 is 16 amino acids. Looked up from germline, CDR1 is PRHDT and CDR2 is FYEKMQ (reference sequence). Shortly before study entry, within 2 weeks, exposed participants had met a COVID-19 case. The method was immunoSEQ multiplex PCR; TCRdb's version includes in-frame clones alone and lacks a portion of them. Of roughly 240,000 clones detected, roughly four fifths appear once; the ten largest clones hold about 3.8%. The sample comprised PBMCs or T cells enriched from blood (not recorded which). The clonotype originates from a woman in her forties who had been exposed to COVID-19. The V and J genes are TRBV13 and TRBJ2-1; 7 bases are shared with TRBD1. In nucleotides, the CDR3 is TGTGCCAGCAGCACCTACGGGACAGTGCAATACAATGAGCAGTTCTTC. This sequence encodes CASSTYGTVQYNEQFF.